The T cell receptor beta chain under discussion was sequenced for a study of T-cell reconstitution after alpha-beta-depleted transplantation in children (TCRdb year 2016). About the full investigation: T-cell immune reconstitution after TCRalphabeta/CD19-depleted allogeneic hematopoietic cell transplantation in children was quantitatively tracked in the study by means of TCR repertoire profiling.

The library was obtained by PCR. These reads were obtained on an Illumina HiSeq 2500. TCR libraries were prepared with molecular barcoding, using unique molecular identifiers to normalize TCRbeta repertoire quantification. Using fastp trimming at Q25 and MiXCR clonotype assembly, TCRdb reanalyzed the public sequencing data and kept in-frame beta chains. Here each entry gathers all rows of one CDR3 protein and keeps the most common genes and DNA. A total of roughly 670,000 distinct CDR3 sequences appear in this sample, 10% to 15% of them only once. The ten largest clonotypes hold 0.65% to 0.9% of the sample. The treatment or condition label here, explained by the study, means: allogeneic hematopoietic cell transplantation with graft depleted of TCRalphabeta T cells and CD19 B cells. The transplant recipients were children given TCRalphabeta/CD19-depleted allogeneic hematopoietic cell grafts. Counted from cysteine to phenylalanine, this CDR3 has 15 amino acids. Kept here is only the CDR3 DNA, which spans 45 bases and is read in frame from base 1. V is reduced by 8 bases and J by 5 bases, leaving a spacing of 19 bases between them. Reading the germline V gene gives CDR1 MRHNA and CDR2 SNTAGT.

About this clonotype: It has no known antigen specificity. No base qualities exist here, and no much larger clone lies one base off it.

Overall study outcomes, separate from this receptor: In some patients, the high TCRbeta diversity seen at day 60 was put down to recipient T cells and intrathymic progenitors that had survived conditioning. The apparently early recovery of alphabetaT-cell counts about two months after transplant reportedly depended on only several hundred rapidly expanded clones that came from non-depleted graft cells. Hyperexpanded clone frequencies declined over subsequent months; after one year, T-cell counts and TCRbeta diversity were mostly attributed to newly produced T cells.

This chain joins TRBV6-4 to TRBJ2-1; there is no confident call for the D gene. The source of this sequence is a girl aged 2-10 years with congenital amegakaryocytic thrombocytopenia, due to receive a stem cell transplant. The sample was PBMCs, taken before TCRalphabeta/CD19-depleted stem cell transplant. Here is the DNA: TGTGCCAGCGACTTGGGGTCCCATGAGGACAATGAGCAGTTCTTC. Translation gives CASDLGSHEDNEQFF.